This TCR beta chain was captured in a study of OX40 agonist ivuxolimab in advanced cancers. About the study: Patients received ivuxolimab, an agonistic anti-OX40 (CD134) antibody.

Remarks on this clone: Its cognate antigen is unknown.

Trimming removed 5 bases from V and 0 bases from J, with 13 bases in between. The germline gives CDR1 KGHSH, CDR2 LQKENI. The CDR3 loop spans 15 amino acids. Clones were read by immunoSEQ multiplex PCR, and TCRdb kept only the in-frame ones, dropping some. The table shows 45,000 to 60,000 clones, with approximately 83% occurring only once. Study-level findings and limits: Among some nonresponders, normalized T-cell clonal expansion was also low. Partial responders treated at 0.1-3.0 mg/kg exhibited clonal expansion among the lowest measured. Specificity for antigen went undetermined in the expanded peripheral T cells.

The sequencing used CD4+ or CD8+ T cells sorted from blood, collected in a trial of the OX40 agonist ivuxolimab. The receptor's source is an adult with an advanced solid tumor such as melanoma, head and neck, liver or kidney cancer. The chain is built from TRBV18 and TRBJ1-2; D is undetermined. This CDR3 is CASSSAPGANYGYTF. In DNA form, the CDR3 reads TGTGCCAGCTCATCAGCCCCTGGGGCTAACTATGGCTACACCTTC. Drawing the rest from reference TRBV18 and TRBJ1-2, the complete variable domain is NAGVMQNPRHLVRRRGQEARLRCSPMKGHSHVYWYRQLPEEGLKFMVYLQKENIIDESGMPKERFSAEFPKEGPSILRIQQVVRGDSAAYFCASSSAPGANYGYTFGSGTRLTVV.